This passage covers 14 T cell receptor beta chains from one sample sequenced in a study of T-cell memory formation after mild COVID-19. TCRdb redid the calling of the 5' RACE reads with MiXCR, one entry per CDR3 protein. Here the sample spans just under 550,000 distinct CDR3 sequences, roughly 22% being singletons. The source material was PBMCs or a T cell subset sorted from them (not recorded which). Receptors originate from an adult woman who had mild COVID-19 (a few samples of this study predate the infection). Cell type and time point are not known.

The chain couples TRBV20-1 to TRBJ1-5, with D maybe TRBD1 (5 bases). V was clipped by 3 bases and J by 2 bases, with 14 bases between them. The germline V gene has CDR1 DFQATT and CDR2 SNEGSKA (reference sequence). The CDR3 totals 15 residues. CDR3 sequence reads: CSASSRGRGNQPQHF. In DNA form, the CDR3 reads TGCAGTGCTAGTTCTCGGGGACGGGGCAATCAGCCCCAGCATTTT.

This clonotype turned up a few times. The chain recombines TRBV5-5 with TRBJ2-3; TRBD2 matches at 7 bases. V shed 4 bases, J shed 0 bases, and the junction held 5 bases outside the gene matches. The V gene's germline CDR1 is SGHKS and CDR2 YYEKEE (reference sequence). The CDR3 runs to 15 residues. This CDR3 reads CASSRRGDSTDTQYF. CDR3 bases: TGTGCCAGCAGCCGACGGGGGGATAGCACAGATACGCAGTATTTT.

The chain employs TRBV5-1 and TRBJ2-2; weak D call: TRBD1 (7 bases). This CDR3 comprises 15 residues. Trimming took 4 bases from V and 4 from J, leaving 14 bases between them. Germline CDR1 and CDR2: SGHRS and YFSETQ. Here the CDR3 reads CASSVTGEVTGELFF. In nucleotides, the CDR3 is TGCGCCAGCAGCGTCACAGGGGAGGTCACCGGGGAGCTGTTTTTT.

Here the CDR3 reads CASISGTSGSRKTQYF. In DNA form, the CDR3 reads TGTGCCAGCATCTCCGGGACTAGCGGGAGTAGAAAGACCCAGTACTTC. This chain links TRBV7-2 with TRBJ2-5; 14 nucleotides match TRBD2. The CDR3 spans 16 residues. The ends lost 7 bases at V and 6 bases at J; junction bases unmatched: 10. The germline V gene has CDR1 SGHTA and CDR2 FQGNSA.

As for this clonotype: A much larger clonotype is one base distant, so this may be a read error. V gene TRBV5-8 combines with J gene TRBJ2-5; D might be TRBD2 (6 bases). This CDR3 is built from 11 residues. The ends were cut back, 7 bases at V and 5 bases at J, with 9 bases in the middle. Germline CDR1 is SGHTS and CDR2 is YDEGEE. CDR3 in amino acids: CASGRFETQYF. The CDR3 DNA reads as TGTGCCAGCGGGAGGTTTGAGACCCAGTACTTC. Using reference TRBV5-8 and TRBJ2-5 for the parts outside the CDR3, the full variable domain is EAGVTQSPTHLIKTRGQQATLRCSPISGHTSVYWYQQALGLGLQFLLWYDEGEERNRGNFPPRFSGRQFPNYSSELNVNALELEDSALYLCASGRFETQYFGPGTRLLVL.

The chain joins TRBV6-5 to TRBJ2-5, with 9 nucleotides matching TRBD1. J was trimmed by 0 bases and V by 5 bases; bases with no gene match: 7. Germline lookup yields CDR1 MNHEY and CDR2 SVGAGI. The CDR3 runs to 16 residues. The DNA for the CDR3 is TGTGCCAGCAGTGAAACCGGGACAGGGTACCAAGAGACCCAGTACTTC. This translates into CASSETGTGYQETQYF.

The sample holds a few counts of this clonotype. V usage is TRBV12-3 or TRBV12-4 and J usage is TRBJ2-7; D ambiguous. This CDR3 comprises 20 residues. Trimming shortened V by 3 bases and J by 0 bases, and 27 bases separated the two germline ends. Here the CDR3 DNA reads TGTGCCAGCAGTTTTGGTCAGATCGTCCCCATACCCTCTTACTCCTACGAGCAGTACTTC. Amino acid sequence: CASSFGQIVPIPSYSYEQYF.

This clonotype was detected a few times. The rearrangement uses TRBV10-3 and TRBJ2-5, with D tentatively TRBD2 (6 bases). Trimming took off 2 bases at V and 4 bases at J, with 17 bases between the two ends. The CDR3 length is 16 residues. Germline CDR1 is ENHRY and CDR2 is SYGVKD. This CDR3 reads CAISEGRGNFGETQYF. The CDR3 DNA follows: TGTGCCATCAGTGAGGGTCGGGGGAATTTCGGAGAGACCCAGTACTTC.

The sample holds a few counts of this clonotype. The V gene is TRBV7-9, the J gene TRBJ2-7; the D gene is possibly TRBD2 (5 bases). The germline V and J ends were trimmed by 0 bases and 6 bases, with 12 bases remaining between them. Germline V gene data show CDR1 as SEHNR and CDR2 as FQNEAQ (reference sequence). The length of the CDR3 is 14 residues. This chain's CDR3 is CASSLAGVRFEQYF. In DNA, the CDR3 is TGTGCCAGCAGCTTAGCGGGAGTAAGGTTCGAGCAGTACTTC.

This clonotype has just a few counts. CDR3 in amino acids: CASSPTAGLKGTDTQYF. The CDR3 coding sequence is TGTGCCAGCAGTCCTACGGCGGGGTTGAAGGGAACAGATACGCAGTATTTT. The rearrangement uses TRBV7-3 and TRBJ2-3; weak D call: TRBD2 (6 bases). CDR3 length equals 17 residues. V was shortened by 6 bases and J by 3 bases, with 22 bases between the two germline ends. Germline-derived CDR1 and CDR2 are SGHTA and FQGTGA.

This clonotype was counted a few times. The V call is TRBV27, the J call TRBJ2-2; D may match TRBD1 or TRBD2 (5 bases each). Trimming pared 6 bases from V and 6 bases from J, leaving 17 bases between. Germline V gene lookup returns CDR1 MNHEY and CDR2 SMNVEV (reference sequence). The CDR3 sequence is 15 residues long. CDR3 coding DNA: TGTGCCAGCAGCCCAACTCCCGGGGCGGCCGGGGAGCTGTTTTTT. This codes for CASSPTPGAAGELFF.

The J gene is TRBJ1-2, the V gene TRBV27, with TRBD1 as a possible D gene (5 bases). CDR3 length: 13 residues. The V gene lost 1 base and the J gene lost 6 bases, with 9 bases spanning the gap. The V gene's germline CDR1 is MNHEY and CDR2 SMNVEV (reference sequence). The CDR3 DNA reads as TGTGCCAGCAGTTTATTGGGGGAGAATGGCTACACCTTC. The encoded protein is CASSLLGENGYTF.

This clonotype was counted only a few times. The rearrangement joins TRBV7-6 to TRBJ1-1; D is possibly TRBD1 (5 bases). CDR3 length: 13 residues. Trimming shortened V by 5 bases and J by 3 bases, and 10 bases separated the two germline ends. Germline V gene data show CDR1 as SGHVS and CDR2 as FNYEAQ. CDR3 protein: CASSTTDYTEAFF. CDR3 in DNA: TGTGCCAGCAGCACGACAGATTACACTGAAGCTTTCTTT.

The CDR3 loop is CATSRVLGGMDEQFF. The CDR3 region has the DNA TGTGCCACCAGCAGAGTGTTAGGGGGGATGGATGAGCAGTTCTTC. The chain combines TRBV15 with TRBJ2-1; D possibly uses TRBD1 or TRBD2 (6 bases each). Germline CDR1 reads LNHNV; CDR2 reads YYDKDF (reference sequence). There are 15 residues in the CDR3. V was cut by 1 base and J by 8 bases, with 15 bases left in between.